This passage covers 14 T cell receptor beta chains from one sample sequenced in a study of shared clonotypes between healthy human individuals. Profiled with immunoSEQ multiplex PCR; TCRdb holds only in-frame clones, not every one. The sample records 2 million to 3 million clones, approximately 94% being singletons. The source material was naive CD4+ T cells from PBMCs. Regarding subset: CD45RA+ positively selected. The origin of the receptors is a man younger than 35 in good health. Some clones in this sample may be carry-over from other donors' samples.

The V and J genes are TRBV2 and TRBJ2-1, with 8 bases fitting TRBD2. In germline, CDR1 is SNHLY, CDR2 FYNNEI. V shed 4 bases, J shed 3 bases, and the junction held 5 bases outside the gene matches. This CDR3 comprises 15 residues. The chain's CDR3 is CASSVEGLGYNEQFF. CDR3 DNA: TGTGCCAGCAGTGTGGAGGGACTAGGCTACAATGAGCAGTTCTTC.

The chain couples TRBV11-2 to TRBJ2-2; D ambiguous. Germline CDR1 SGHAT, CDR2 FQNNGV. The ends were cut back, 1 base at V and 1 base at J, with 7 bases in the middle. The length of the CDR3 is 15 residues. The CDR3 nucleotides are TGTGCCAGCAGCTTAGTGGCCAGGAACACCGGGGAGCTGTTTTTT. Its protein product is CASSLVARNTGELFF.

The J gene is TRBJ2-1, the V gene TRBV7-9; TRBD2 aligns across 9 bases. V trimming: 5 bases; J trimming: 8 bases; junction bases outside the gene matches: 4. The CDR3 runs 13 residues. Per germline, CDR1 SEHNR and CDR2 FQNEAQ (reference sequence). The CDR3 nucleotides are TGTGCCAGCAGCATTAGCGGGAGCTATGAGCAGTTCTTC. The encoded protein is CASSISGSYEQFF.

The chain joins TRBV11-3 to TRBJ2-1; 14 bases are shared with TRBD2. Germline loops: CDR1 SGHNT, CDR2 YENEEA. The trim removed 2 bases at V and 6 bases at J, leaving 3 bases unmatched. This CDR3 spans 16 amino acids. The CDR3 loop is CASSLRLAGGINEQFF. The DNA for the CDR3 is TGTGCCAGCAGCTTAAGACTAGCGGGAGGGATCAATGAGCAGTTCTTC.

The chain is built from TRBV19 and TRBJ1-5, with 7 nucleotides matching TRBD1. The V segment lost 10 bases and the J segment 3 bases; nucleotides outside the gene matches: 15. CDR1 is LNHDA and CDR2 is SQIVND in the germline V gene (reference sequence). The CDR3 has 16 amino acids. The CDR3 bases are TGTGCCACCAAGAAGACAGGGTTGGGGGACAATCAGCCCCAGCATTTT. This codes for CATKKTGLGDNQPQHF.

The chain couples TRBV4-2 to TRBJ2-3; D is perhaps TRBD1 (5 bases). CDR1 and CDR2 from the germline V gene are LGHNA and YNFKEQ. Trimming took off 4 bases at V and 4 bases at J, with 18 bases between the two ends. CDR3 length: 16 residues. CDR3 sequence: CASSPDLRDGADTQYF. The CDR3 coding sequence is TGTGCCAGCAGCCCGGATCTCAGGGATGGGGCAGATACGCAGTATTTT.

The CDR3 DNA is TGTGCCAGCAGCTTGTTGAACTCCGGGACAGGGGGCGAGCAGTACTTC. Protein product: CASSLLNSGTGGEQYF. The chain joins TRBV7-3 to TRBJ2-7; 11 bases match TRBD1. Germline V gene lookup returns CDR1 SGHTA and CDR2 FQGTGA. Germline trimming cut 3 bases from V and 6 bases from J; bases unmatched to any gene: 10. This CDR3 comprises 16 residues.

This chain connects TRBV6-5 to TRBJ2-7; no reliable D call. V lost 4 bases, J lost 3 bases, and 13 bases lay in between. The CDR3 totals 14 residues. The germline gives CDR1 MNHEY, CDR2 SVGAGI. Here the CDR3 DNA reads TGTGCCAGCAGTTCGCGCCCCGGCCTCTACGAGCAGTACTTC. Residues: CASSSRPGLYEQYF.

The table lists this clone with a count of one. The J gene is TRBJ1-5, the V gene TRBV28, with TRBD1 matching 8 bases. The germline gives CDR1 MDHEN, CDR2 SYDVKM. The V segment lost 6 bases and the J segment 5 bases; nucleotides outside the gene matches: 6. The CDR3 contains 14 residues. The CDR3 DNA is TGTGCCAGCAGCCGGACAGGGCTCGATCAGCCCCAGCATTTT. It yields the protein CASSRTGLDQPQHF.

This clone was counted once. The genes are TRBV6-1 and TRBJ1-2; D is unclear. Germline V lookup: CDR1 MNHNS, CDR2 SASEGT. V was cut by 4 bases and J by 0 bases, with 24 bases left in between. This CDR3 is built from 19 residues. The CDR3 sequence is CASSVRLLFEQNTNYGYTF. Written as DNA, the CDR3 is TGTGCCAGCAGTGTTAGGCTTTTATTCGAACAGAACACTAACTATGGCTACACCTTC.

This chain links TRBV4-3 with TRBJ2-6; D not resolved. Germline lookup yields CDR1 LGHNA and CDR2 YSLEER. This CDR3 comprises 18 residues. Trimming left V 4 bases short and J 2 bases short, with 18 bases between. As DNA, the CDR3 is TGCGCCAGCAGCCGATCCACAGTCGTCTCAGCTGGGGCCAACGTCCTGACTTTC. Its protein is CASSRSTVVSAGANVLTF.

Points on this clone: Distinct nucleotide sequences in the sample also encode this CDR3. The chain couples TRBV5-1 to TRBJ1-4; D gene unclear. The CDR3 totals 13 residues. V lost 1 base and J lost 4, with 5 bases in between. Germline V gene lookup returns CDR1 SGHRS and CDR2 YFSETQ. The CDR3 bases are TGCGCCAGCAGCTTGCAGGTTAATGAAAAACTGTTTTTT. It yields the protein CASSLQVNEKLFF.

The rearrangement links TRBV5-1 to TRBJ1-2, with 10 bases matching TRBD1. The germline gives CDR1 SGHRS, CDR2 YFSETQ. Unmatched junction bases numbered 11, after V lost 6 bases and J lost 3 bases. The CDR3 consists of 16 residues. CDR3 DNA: TGCGCCAGCAAGGCCGGGGGGACAGGGGACGACTATGGCTACACCTTC. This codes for CASKAGGTGDDYGYTF.

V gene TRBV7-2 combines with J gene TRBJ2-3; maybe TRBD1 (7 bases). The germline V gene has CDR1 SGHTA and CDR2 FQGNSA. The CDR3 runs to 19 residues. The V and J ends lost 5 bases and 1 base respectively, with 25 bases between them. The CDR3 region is CASSRVRAGQRIGTDTQYF. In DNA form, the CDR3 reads TGTGCCAGCAGCCGCGTGAGGGCGGGACAGCGGATCGGCACAGATACGCAGTATTTT.